This is a list of T cell receptor beta chains from one sample in a study of cytomegalovirus exposure and HLA in healthy donors. The method was immunoSEQ multiplex PCR; TCRdb's version includes in-frame clones alone and lacks a portion of them. The profile covers roughly 130,000 clones, with over 60% appearing a single time and under 9.5% taken by the ten largest. Input material: PBMCs. The receptors were gathered from a woman aged 35 to 49 in good health and CMV-seropositive. The CDR3 runs from the conserved cysteine through the conserved F or W. Each record gives: V gene, D gene, J gene, CDR3 protein. The D gene is left open where the match is weak.

TRBV14,TRBD1,TRBJ1-2,CASSQAGTGAYGYTF
TRBV7-3,-,TRBJ2-3,CASSSTDTQYF
TRBV5-1,TRBD1,-,CASRSGTASYEQYF
TRBV2,TRBD2,TRBJ2-3,CASSILLGEGRTQYF
TRBV2,-,TRBJ1-4,CASSLRGATNEKLFF
TRBV12-1,-,TRBJ2-7,CASSFEFGHSGTTYEQYF
TRBV5-1,-,TRBJ1-1,CASSRGSADRTEAFF
TRBV5-1,TRBD1,TRBJ2-1,CASSGGQSNEQFF
TRBV15,-,TRBJ1-2,CATSRDRQYGYTF
TRBV5-1,TRBD2,TRBJ2-5,CASRTGGPGETQYF
TRBV6-5,-,TRBJ1-2,CASSYEGDGLYGYTF
TRBV11-2,-,TRBJ1-2,CASNQGEGDGYTF
TRBV19,TRBD1,TRBJ1-1,CASSIMPRQGPEAFF
TRBV28,-,TRBJ2-7,CASSQLVVQYF
TRBV6-5,TRBD2,TRBJ2-7,CASSYSGAGGSEQYF
TRBV5-4,TRBD2,TRBJ2-1,CASSLGGLAGYNEQFF
TRBV28,TRBD1,TRBJ1-3,CASRSGQSSGNTIYF
TRBV19,TRBD1,TRBJ2-6,CASTTDRDWANVLTF
TRBV2,TRBD1,TRBJ1-2,CASSWTGGNYGYTF
TRBV4-2,-,TRBJ2-2,CASSQDLAGNTGELFF
TRBV5-1,TRBD1,TRBJ2-1,CASSPYRDRVGDNEQFF
TRBV29-1,TRBD2,TRBJ2-1,CSVVRETSGSGGGYNEQFF
TRBV6-5,-,TRBJ2-5,CASSYGLGSLGGTQYF
TRBV27,TRBD2,TRBJ2-1,CASSLKRGNYNEQFF
TRBV5-4,-,TRBJ2-6,CASSLLGPSGANVLTF
TRBV6-5,-,TRBJ1-1,CASRMMRENTEAFF
TRBV5-1,TRBD1,TRBJ1-1,CASSFRQGAHTEAFF
TRBV5-6,TRBD2,TRBJ2-7,CASTWARGVGHEQYF
TRBV19,TRBD2,TRBJ2-5,CASGTSAYETQYF
TRBV28,-,TRBJ1-2,CASSRNREGGYGYTF
TRBV30,-,TRBJ2-2,CAWRRGLNTGELFF
TRBV6-6,-,TRBJ2-7,CASSYSAQYYEQYF
TRBV5-6,-,TRBJ1-5,CASSLWRPLGQPQHF
TRBV6-5,TRBD1,TRBJ2-7,CATRQGAFEQYF
TRBV5-1,-,TRBJ1-2,CASSRTSNRENYGYTF
TRBV7-8,TRBD1,TRBJ2-7,CASSLGGTGYEQYF
TRBV5-6,-,TRBJ1-2,CASSLGTAGLIYGYTF
TRBV5-1,TRBD1,TRBJ1-5,CASSSTGGKDQPQHF
TRBV19,TRBD2,TRBJ2-5,CASSVREGLAGIQETQYF
TRBV7-9,TRBD1,TRBJ2-1,CASSSGQGSYNEQFF
TRBV7-9,-,TRBJ1-2,CASSLDGNYGYTF